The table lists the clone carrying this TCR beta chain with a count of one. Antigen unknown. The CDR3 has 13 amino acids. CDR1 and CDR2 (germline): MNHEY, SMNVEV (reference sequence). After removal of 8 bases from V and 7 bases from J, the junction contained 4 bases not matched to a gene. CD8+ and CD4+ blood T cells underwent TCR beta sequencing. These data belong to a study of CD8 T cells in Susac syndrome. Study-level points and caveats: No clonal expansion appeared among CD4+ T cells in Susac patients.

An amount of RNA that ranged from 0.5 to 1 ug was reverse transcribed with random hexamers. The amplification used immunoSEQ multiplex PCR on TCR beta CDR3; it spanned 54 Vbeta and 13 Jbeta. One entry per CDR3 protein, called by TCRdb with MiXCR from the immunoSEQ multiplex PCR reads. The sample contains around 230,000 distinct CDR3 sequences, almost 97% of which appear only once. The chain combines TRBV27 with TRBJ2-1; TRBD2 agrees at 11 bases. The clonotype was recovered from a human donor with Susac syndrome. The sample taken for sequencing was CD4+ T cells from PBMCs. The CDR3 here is CASFPSGRNEQFF. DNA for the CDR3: TGTGCCAGCTTCCCTAGCGGGAGGAATGAGCAGTTCTTC.